A selection of T cell receptor beta chains follows, all from one sample in a study of long-term antiretroviral therapy in people with HIV. Assay used: immunoSEQ multiplex PCR; TCRdb lists only in-frame clones, some missing. The sample consists of about 29,000 clones, roughly 80% of them appearing once. The source material was unsorted PBMCs, sampled 3 years after starting antiretroviral therapy. The source of these receptors is a man between 35 and 55 years old with HIV. The CDR3 runs from the conserved cysteine through the conserved F or W. The order of the fields is D gene, V gene, CDR3 protein. The D gene is left open where the match is weak.

>TRBD2|TRBV7-9
CASSAPWGLADTDTQYF
>-|TRBV19
CASSIKGPMNTEAFF
>-|TRBV7-9
CASSLRNNPREAFF
>-|TRBV4-3
CASTEWGGRTDTQYF
>-|TRBV10-3
CAISEPITPEQYF
>-|TRBV11-2
CASSPRVAYEQYF
>TRBD1|TRBV6-5
CASSLTGGYGYTF
>TRBD1|TRBV10-3
CAIRQGAGTGELFF
>TRBD1|TRBV11-2
CASSTQGQTGEAFF
>TRBD2|TRBV11-3
CASSSRLSGGAKDTQYF
>TRBD1|TRBV11-1
CASRPDRTPGELFF
>TRBD1|TRBV9
CASSITGQGNEQYF
>TRBD2|TRBV4-1
CASSQPTSGAYNEQFF
>TRBD2|TRBV6-1
CAARLAGPTGELFF
>-|TRBV5-1
CASSPLGTAGELFF
>TRBD2|TRBV11-2
CASSPGPGDYPHEQYF
>TRBD2|TRBV6-5
CASSYASGRGNEQFF
>TRBD1|TRBV30
CAWSRDSSNQPQHF
>-|TRBV6-1
CASSEASSSNQPQHF
>TRBD2|TRBV7-8
CASSAPGTSMYEQYF
>-|TRBV4-1
CASSQLGVNEQFF
>-|TRBV7-2
CASSFDSTVPGELFF
>TRBD2|TRBV30
CAWSVLAGGPGAKNIQYF
>-|TRBV6-1
CASSEWERDEQYF